Listed below are T cell receptor beta chains from one sample, sequenced in a study of T cells in Graves' hyperthyroidism and ophthalmopathy. Using its own MiXCR run on the multiplex PCR reads, TCRdb lists one record per CDR3 protein. The sample contains some 500,000 distinct CDR3 sequences, around an eighth of which appear only once. Sequenced sample: blood. These receptors all come from a woman younger than 35 with Graves' hyperthyroidism. CDR3s include the opening cysteine and the closing phenylalanine or tryptophan. The order of the fields is J gene, clone size, V gene, D gene, CDR3 protein, CDR3 DNA. The D gene is left open where the match is weak. Clone size is given for some rows only: seen once, a few or many times, or a class if the clone is expanded.

>TRBJ1-1|few|TRBV6-6|NA
CASSYSIGLNTEAFF
TGTGCCAGCAGTTACTCGATAGGGCTAAACACTGAAGCTTTCTTT
>TRBJ2-5|few|TRBV3-1|NA
CASSPSTGARETQYF
TGTGCCAGCAGCCCGAGCACGGGGGCGCGGGAGACCCAGTACTTC
>TRBJ2-2|NA|TRBV6-1|NA
CASRRVAPRNTGELFF
TGTGCCAGCAGACGGGTCGCACCAAGAAACACCGGGGAGCTGTTTTTT
>TRBJ1-1|many|TRBV2|NA
CASSEAQTAYTEAFF
TGTGCCAGCAGTGAAGCGCAGACGGCATACACTGAAGCTTTCTTT
>TRBJ2-1|many|TRBV25-1|NA
CASSYRDQASADLYNEQFF
TGTGCCAGCAGTTACCGGGACCAAGCCTCAGCCGATTTATACAATGAGCAGTTCTTC
>TRBJ2-3|many|TRBV11-1|NA
CASSLKGPGNTQYF
TGTGCCAGCAGCTTAAAGGGCCCCGGCAATACGCAGTATTTT
>TRBJ2-2|NA|TRBV6-1|NA
CASSVRLEGGELFF
TGTGCCAGCAGTGTAAGACTAGAGGGCGGGGAGCTGTTTTTT
>TRBJ1-1|once|TRBV12-3/TRBV12-4|NA
CASILRGGQSAFF
TGTGCCAGCATACTGCGGGGAGGGCAATCTGCTTTCTTT
>TRBJ2-1|many|TRBV24-1|NA
CATSDSILNRNEQFF
TGTGCCACCAGTGATTCCATACTAAATAGGAATGAGCAGTTCTTC
>TRBJ1-1|few|TRBV14|NA
CASSQVRDLRRAFF
TGTGCCAGCAGCCAAGTAAGGGATCTCAGGCGGGCTTTCTTT
>TRBJ1-1|many|TRBV12-3/TRBV12-4|NA
CASSLGWVGGEAFF
TGTGCCAGCAGTTTAGGGTGGGTGGGCGGTGAAGCTTTCTTT
>TRBJ2-3|many|TRBV11-3|NA
CASSLTDGRTDTQYF
TGTGCCAGCAGCCTAACGGACGGGCGGACAGATACGCAGTATTTT
>TRBJ2-5|NA|TRBV2|TRBD1
CASGGTGRLETQYF
TGTGCCAGCGGTGGGACAGGACGTTTGGAGACCCAGTACTTC
>TRBJ2-5|many|TRBV30|NA
CAWSVRLAETQYF
TGTGCCTGGAGTGTACGTCTAGCGGAGACCCAGTACTTC
>TRBJ2-5|many|TRBV29-1|NA
CSVEGSRGSQYF
TGCAGCGTTGAAGGCTCCCGGGGGAGCCAGTACTTC
>TRBJ2-3|NA|TRBV29-1|TRBD2
CSVEAGGQSGTDTQYF
TGCAGCGTTGAAGCGGGAGGGCAATCGGGCACAGATACGCAGTATTTT
>TRBJ2-7|NA|TRBV28|TRBD1
CASSFIPGQEPYEQYF
TGTGCCAGCAGTTTTATACCGGGACAGGAGCCTTACGAGCAGTACTTC
>TRBJ2-4|many|TRBV3-1|NA
CASSQSLGAKNIQYF
TGTGCCAGCAGCCAATCCCTGGGAGCCAAAAACATTCAGTACTTC
>TRBJ1-5|many|TRBV18|NA
CASSRAGPNSNQPQHF
TGTGCCAGCTCCCGAGCGGGGCCTAATAGCAATCAGCCCCAGCATTTT
>TRBJ2-2|many|TRBV3-1|TRBD2
CASSQGLAGAGELFF
TGTGCCAGCAGCCAAGGACTAGCGGGAGCCGGGGAGCTGTTTTTT
>TRBJ1-2|many|TRBV14|TRBD1
CASSLTQGKGYTF
TGTGCCAGCAGCCTTACACAGGGGAAAGGCTACACCTTC
>TRBJ1-1|many|TRBV5-1|NA
CASSLGPLGDTEAFF
TGCGCCAGCAGCTTGGGTCCCTTGGGGGACACTGAAGCTTTCTTT
>TRBJ2-3|few|TRBV6-1|NA
CGVGRSSTDTQYF
TGTGGGGTGGGTCGTTCTAGCACAGATACGCAGTATTTT
>TRBJ2-2|many|TRBV5-1|TRBD2
CASSFLAGANTGELFF
TGCGCCAGCAGCTTCTTAGCGGGAGCGAACACCGGGGAGCTGTTTTTT
>TRBJ1-1|few|TRBV7-8|NA
CASSPTFENEAFF
TGTGCCAGCAGCCCCACTTTTGAGAATGAAGCTTTCTTT
>TRBJ2-1|few|TRBV7-3|NA
CASSPRVGLDGEQFF
TGTGCCAGCAGCCCCCGGGTTGGACTTGATGGTGAGCAGTTCTTC
>TRBJ1-2|NA|TRBV5-1|NA
CASSKDTSEYYGYTF
TGCGCCAGCAGCAAGGATACGTCAGAATACTATGGCTACACCTTC
>TRBJ1-2|NA|TRBV7-9|NA
CASLLWQGSLYGYTF
TGTGCCAGCCTCCTCTGGCAGGGGTCCCTCTATGGCTACACCTTC
>TRBJ2-7|many|TRBV2|NA
CASSELGPGYYEQYF
TGTGCCAGCAGTGAATTGGGCCCGGGGTATTACGAGCAGTACTTC
>TRBJ1-4|many|TRBV2|NA
CASSVAENEKLFF
TGTGCCAGCAGTGTGGCAGAGAATGAAAAACTGTTTTTT
>TRBJ1-2|NA|TRBV10-3|TRBD1
CAISGIGTGGSGYTF
TGTGCCATCAGTGGAATTGGGACAGGGGGATCTGGCTACACCTTC
>TRBJ2-3|many|TRBV12-3/TRBV12-4|TRBD2
CASRPGTASGDTQYF
TGTGCCAGCAGGCCCGGGACCGCTAGCGGGGATACGCAGTATTTT
>TRBJ2-7|many|TRBV2|TRBD2
CASSARSGSSYEQYF
TGTGCCAGCAGTGCCCGTAGCGGGAGCTCCTACGAGCAGTACTTC
>TRBJ2-5|many|TRBV3-1|TRBD2
CASGAAGVGETQYF
TGTGCCAGCGGGGCAGCGGGAGTTGGAGAGACCCAGTACTTC
>TRBJ1-5|few|TRBV28|NA
CASSLWTDSNQPQHF
TGTGCCAGCAGTCTCTGGACGGACTCCAATCAGCCCCAGCATTTT
>TRBJ2-7|many|TRBV6-1|NA
CASRRAGGGYEQYF
TGTGCCAGCAGGCGGGCAGGGGGGGGCTACGAGCAGTACTTC
>TRBJ2-2|many|TRBV10-3|NA
CAISESAGGELFF
TGTGCCATCAGTGAGTCGGCGGGCGGGGAGCTGTTTTTT
>TRBJ1-6|few|TRBV20-1|NA
CSARRGAVDSPLHF
TGCAGTGCTAGGAGGGGTGCGGTAGATTCACCCCTCCACTTT
>TRBJ1-3|many|TRBV24-1|TRBD1
CATSDAGTAGNTIYF
TGTGCCACCAGTGACGCCGGGACAGCTGGAAACACCATATATTTT
>TRBJ1-1|many|TRBV3-1|NA
CASSQGSSAVNTEAFF
TGTGCCAGCAGCCAAGGCAGCTCGGCCGTGAACACTGAAGCTTTCTTT
>TRBJ2-5|NA|TRBV20-1|NA
CSARQLLYQGSLQETQYF
TGCAGTGCTAGACAACTGTTGTATCAGGGTTCCCTCCAAGAGACCCAGTACTTC
>TRBJ2-3|many|TRBV6-1|TRBD2
CASSEDGLVTDTQYF
TGTGCCAGCAGTGAAGATGGACTAGTCACAGATACGCAGTATTTT
>TRBJ2-3|many|TRBV3-1|TRBD2
CASSNRGGRKTDTQYF
TGTGCCAGCAGCAATAGGGGAGGGAGGAAAACAGATACGCAGTATTTT
>TRBJ2-2|many|TRBV6-2/TRBV6-3|TRBD1
CASSYIGQGSGELFF
TGTGCCAGCAGTTACATAGGACAGGGGTCCGGGGAGCTGTTTTTT
>TRBJ2-4|many|TRBV5-6|TRBD1
CASSFPPGQGLPKNIQYF
TGTGCCAGCAGTTTCCCACCGGGACAGGGATTACCCAAAAACATTCAGTACTTC
>TRBJ2-3|NA|TRBV20-1|NA
CSARDVRRTDTQYF
TGCAGTGCTAGAGATGTCAGACGGACAGATACGCAGTATTTT
>TRBJ1-1|NA|TRBV14|TRBD1
CASKRVGQMNTEAFF
TGTGCCAGCAAAAGAGTGGGACAGATGAACACTGAAGCTTTCTTT
>TRBJ2-1|many|TRBV5-5|TRBD2
CASSLGLAKDEQFF
TGTGCCAGCAGCTTGGGACTAGCGAAGGATGAGCAGTTCTTC
>TRBJ2-5|NA|TRBV11-2|TRBD1
CASSVHRTGFLQETQYF
TGTGCCAGCAGCGTACACCGGACAGGGTTTCTGCAAGAGACCCAGTACTTC
>TRBJ1-6|few|TRBV28|TRBD1
CASSSVGQGSNSPLHF
TGTGCCAGCAGTTCCGTGGGACAGGGCTCTAATTCACCCCTCCACTTT
>TRBJ1-1|many|TRBV5-1|NA
CASSLWGNGLATEAFF
TGCGCCAGCAGCTTGTGGGGGAATGGCTTGGCCACTGAAGCTTTCTTT
>TRBJ2-1|many|TRBV18|NA
CASSPPDVSEQFF
TGTGCCAGCTCACCACCCGATGTTAGTGAGCAGTTCTTC
>TRBJ2-7|few|TRBV5-4|NA
CASSLEVTYEQYF
TGTGCCAGCAGCTTGGAGGTCACCTACGAGCAGTACTTC
>TRBJ2-1|NA|TRBV7-2|NA
CASSPHPLGQWFF
TGTGCCAGCAGCCCCCACCCACTAGGACAATGGTTCTTC
>TRBJ2-1|many|TRBV12-3/TRBV12-4|TRBD2
CASSWAGGMSNEQFF
TGTGCCAGCAGTTGGGCGGGAGGGATGTCAAATGAGCAGTTCTTC
>TRBJ2-1|many|TRBV2|TRBD2
CASSEALQGLADNEQFF
TGTGCCAGCAGTGAAGCGCTTCAGGGTCTAGCGGACAATGAGCAGTTCTTC
>TRBJ1-2|NA|TRBV5-1|TRBD1
CASSLRIPGQGYGYTF
TGCGCCAGCAGCTTGCGGATCCCGGGACAGGGGTATGGCTACACCTTC